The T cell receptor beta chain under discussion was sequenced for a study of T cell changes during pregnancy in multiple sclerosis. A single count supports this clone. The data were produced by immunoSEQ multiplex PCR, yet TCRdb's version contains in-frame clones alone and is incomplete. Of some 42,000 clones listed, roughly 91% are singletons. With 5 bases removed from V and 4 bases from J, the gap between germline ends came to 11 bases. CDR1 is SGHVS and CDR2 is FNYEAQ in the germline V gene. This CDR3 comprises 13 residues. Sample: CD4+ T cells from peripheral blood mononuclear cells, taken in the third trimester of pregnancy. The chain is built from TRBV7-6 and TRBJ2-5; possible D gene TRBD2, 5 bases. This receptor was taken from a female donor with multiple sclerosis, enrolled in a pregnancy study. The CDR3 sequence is CASSRDEGETQYF. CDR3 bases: TGTGCCAGCAGCAGAGACGAGGGAGAGACCCAGTACTTC.